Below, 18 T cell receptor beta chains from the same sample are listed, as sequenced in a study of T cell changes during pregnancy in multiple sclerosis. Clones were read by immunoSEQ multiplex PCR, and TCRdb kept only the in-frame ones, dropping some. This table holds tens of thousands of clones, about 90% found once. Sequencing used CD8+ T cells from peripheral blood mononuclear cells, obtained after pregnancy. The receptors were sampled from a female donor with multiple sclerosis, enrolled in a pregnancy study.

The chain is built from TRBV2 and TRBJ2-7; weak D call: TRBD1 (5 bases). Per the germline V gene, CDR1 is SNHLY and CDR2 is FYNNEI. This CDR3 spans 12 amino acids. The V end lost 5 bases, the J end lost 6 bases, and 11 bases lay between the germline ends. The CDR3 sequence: CASSRTPSEQYF. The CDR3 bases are TGTGCCAGCAGTCGGACACCATCCGAGCAGTACTTC.

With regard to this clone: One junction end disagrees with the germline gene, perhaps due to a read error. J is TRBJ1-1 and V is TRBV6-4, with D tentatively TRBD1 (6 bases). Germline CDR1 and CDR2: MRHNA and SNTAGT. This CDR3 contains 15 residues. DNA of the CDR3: TGTGCCAGCAGTTACTCTGGGGGCGGAAACACTGAAGCTTTCTTT. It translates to CASSYSGGGNTEAFF.

CDR3 in amino acids: CASSVSGSGNTIYF. The CDR3 coding sequence is TGTGCCAGCAGCGTATCGGGATCTGGAAACACCATATATTTT. This sequence joins TRBV9 and TRBJ1-3; D call uncertain. Trimming took 1 base from V and 1 from J, leaving 6 bases between them. The CDR3 is 14 amino acids. The V gene's germline CDR1 is SGDLS and CDR2 YYNGEE.

The CDR3 loop is CASSSGLGYNEQFF. CDR3 DNA sequence: TGTGCCAGCAGCTCGGGACTAGGTTACAATGAGCAGTTCTTC. J is TRBJ2-1 and V is TRBV7-2, with TRBD2 matching over 8 bases. CDR1 is SGHTA and CDR2 is FQGNSA in the germline V gene. CDR3 length: 14 amino acids. V gave up 4 bases and J gave up 4 bases; unmatched junction bases: 3.

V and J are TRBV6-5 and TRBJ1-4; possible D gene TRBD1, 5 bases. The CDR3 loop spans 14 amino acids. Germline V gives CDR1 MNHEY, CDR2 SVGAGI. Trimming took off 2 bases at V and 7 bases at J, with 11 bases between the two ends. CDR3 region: CASSYSGGGEKLFF. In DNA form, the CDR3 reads TGTGCCAGCAGTTACAGTGGGGGGGGTGAAAAACTGTTTTTT.

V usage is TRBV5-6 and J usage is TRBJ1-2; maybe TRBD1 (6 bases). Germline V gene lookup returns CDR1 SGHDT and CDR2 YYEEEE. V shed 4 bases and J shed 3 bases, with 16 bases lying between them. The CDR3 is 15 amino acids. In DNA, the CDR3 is TGTGCCAGCAGCCATAAACAGGGACCGGACTATGGCTACACCTTC. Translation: CASSHKQGPDYGYTF.

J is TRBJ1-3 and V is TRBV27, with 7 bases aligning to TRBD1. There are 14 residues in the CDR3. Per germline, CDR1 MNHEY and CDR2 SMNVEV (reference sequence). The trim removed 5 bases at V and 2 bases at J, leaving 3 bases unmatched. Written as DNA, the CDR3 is TGTGCCAGCAGTCTCAGGGGGACTGGAAACACCATATATTTT. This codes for CASSLRGTGNTIYF.

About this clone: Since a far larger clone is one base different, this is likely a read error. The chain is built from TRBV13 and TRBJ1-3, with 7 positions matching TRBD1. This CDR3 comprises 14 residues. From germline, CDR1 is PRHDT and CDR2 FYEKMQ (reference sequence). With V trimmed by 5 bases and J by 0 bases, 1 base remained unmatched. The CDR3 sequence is CASSPGGSGNTIYF. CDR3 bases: TGTGCCAGCAGCCCAGGGGGCTCTGGAAACACCATATATTTT.

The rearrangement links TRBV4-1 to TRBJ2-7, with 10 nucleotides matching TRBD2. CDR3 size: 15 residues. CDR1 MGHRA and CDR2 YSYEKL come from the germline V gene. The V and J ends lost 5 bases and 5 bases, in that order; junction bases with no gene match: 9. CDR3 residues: CASSTPGTSVDEQYF. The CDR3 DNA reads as TGCGCCAGCAGCACACCCGGGACTAGCGTGGACGAGCAGTACTTC.

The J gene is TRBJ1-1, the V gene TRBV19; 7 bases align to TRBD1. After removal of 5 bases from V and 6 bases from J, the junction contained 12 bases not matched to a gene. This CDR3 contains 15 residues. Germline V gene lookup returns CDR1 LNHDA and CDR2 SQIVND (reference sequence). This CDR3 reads CASSLITGDSAEAFF. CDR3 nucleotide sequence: TGTGCCAGTAGTTTAATAACAGGGGACTCGGCTGAAGCTTTCTTT. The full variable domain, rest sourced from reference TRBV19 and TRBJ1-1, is DGGITQSPKYLFRKEGQNVTLSCEQNLNHDAMYWYRQDPGQGLRLIYYSQIVNDFQKGDIAEGYSVSREKKESFPLTVTSAQKNPTAFYLCASSLITGDSAEAFFGQGTRLTVV.

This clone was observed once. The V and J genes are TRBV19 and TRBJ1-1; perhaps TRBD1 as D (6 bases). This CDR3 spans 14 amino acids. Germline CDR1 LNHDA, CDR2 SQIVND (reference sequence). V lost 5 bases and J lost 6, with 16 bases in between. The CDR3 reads CASSPIGGGPEAFF. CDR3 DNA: TGTGCCAGTAGTCCGATCGGGGGGGGCCCTGAAGCTTTCTTT.

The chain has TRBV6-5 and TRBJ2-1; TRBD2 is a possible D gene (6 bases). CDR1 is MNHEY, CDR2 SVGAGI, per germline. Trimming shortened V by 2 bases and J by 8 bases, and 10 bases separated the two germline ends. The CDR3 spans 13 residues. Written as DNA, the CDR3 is TGTGCCAGCAGTTACGGGGGGAACCATGAGCAGTTCTTC. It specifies CASSYGGNHEQFF.

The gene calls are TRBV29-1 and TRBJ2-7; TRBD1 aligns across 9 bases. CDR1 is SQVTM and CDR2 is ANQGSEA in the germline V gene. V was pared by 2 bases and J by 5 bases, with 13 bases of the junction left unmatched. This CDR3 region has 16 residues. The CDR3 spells CSVEKGSEGQGDEQYF. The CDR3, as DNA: TGCAGCGTTGAAAAGGGCTCCGAGGGACAGGGTGACGAGCAGTACTTC.

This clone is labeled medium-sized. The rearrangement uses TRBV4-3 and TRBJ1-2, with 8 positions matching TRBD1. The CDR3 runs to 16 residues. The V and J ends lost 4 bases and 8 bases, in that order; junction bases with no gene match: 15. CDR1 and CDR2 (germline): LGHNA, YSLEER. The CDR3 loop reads CASSPSSPDRVSGYTF. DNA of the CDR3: TGCGCCAGCAGCCCATCGTCACCGGACAGGGTGTCCGGCTACACCTTC.

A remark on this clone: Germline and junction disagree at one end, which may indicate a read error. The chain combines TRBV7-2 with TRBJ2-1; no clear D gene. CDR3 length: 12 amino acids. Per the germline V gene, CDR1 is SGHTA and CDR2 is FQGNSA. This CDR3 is CASSLSNNEQFF. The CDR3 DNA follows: TGTGCCAGCAGCTTATCCAACAACGAGCAGTTCTTC.

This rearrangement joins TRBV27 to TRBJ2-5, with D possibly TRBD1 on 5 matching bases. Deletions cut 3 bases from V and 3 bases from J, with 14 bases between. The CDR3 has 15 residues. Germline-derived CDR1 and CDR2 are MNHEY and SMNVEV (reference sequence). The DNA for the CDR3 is TGTGCCAGCAGTTTTTGGGTGGGGCAGAAAGAGACCCAGTACTTC. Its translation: CASSFWVGQKETQYF.

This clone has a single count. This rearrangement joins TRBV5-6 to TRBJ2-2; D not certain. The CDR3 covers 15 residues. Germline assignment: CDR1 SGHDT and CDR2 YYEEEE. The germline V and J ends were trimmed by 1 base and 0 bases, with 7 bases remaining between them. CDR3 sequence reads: CASSLTQSNTGELFF. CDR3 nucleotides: TGTGCCAGCAGCTTGACACAGTCGAACACCGGGGAGCTGTTTTTT.

The CDR3 is CATSRVAGGTDTQYF. The CDR3 nucleotides read TGTGCCACCAGCAGGGTAGCGGGGGGCACAGATACGCAGTATTTT. The chain couples TRBV15 to TRBJ2-3; 9 bases map to TRBD2. The CDR3 has 15 amino acids. J gave up 1 base and V 3 bases, and 2 bases lay outside the gene matches. Looked up from germline, CDR1 is LNHNV and CDR2 is YYDKDF (reference sequence).